This T cell receptor (beta chain) was identified during a study of OX40 agonist ivuxolimab in advanced cancers. Clones were sequenced by immunoSEQ multiplex PCR, and TCRdb holds only the in-frame ones, with some missing. The sample has tens of thousands of clones, approximately 80% seen once. Sequencing was performed on CD4+ or CD8+ T cells sorted from blood, taken in a trial of the OX40 agonist ivuxolimab. This receptor was identified in an adult with an advanced solid tumor such as melanoma, head and neck, liver or kidney cancer.

The CDR3 spells CASSRLGATSEFF. CDR3 nucleotides: TGTGCCAGCAGCCGACTGGGGGCAACTAGTGAGTTCTTC. The V call is TRBV7-2, the J call TRBJ2-1; D possibly corresponds to TRBD1 (6 bases). V gave up 5 bases and J gave up 14 bases, with 19 bases separating them. The CDR3 is made up of 13 amino acids. Germline V gene sequence: CDR1 SGHTA, CDR2 FQGNSA. Using reference TRBV7-2 and TRBJ2-1 for the parts outside the CDR3, the full variable domain is GAGVSQSPSNKVTEKGKDVELRCDPISGHTALYWYRQSLGQGLEFLIYFQGNSAPDKSGLPSDRFSAERTGGSVSTLTIQRTQQEDSAVYLCASSRLGATSEFFGPGTRLTVL.